These 23 T cell receptor beta chains were sequenced from one sample in a study of T cells in Graves' hyperthyroidism and ophthalmopathy. There were TCR beta CDR3 regions amplified from RNA transcripts. First-round RT-PCR with HTBI primers amplified the TCR CDR3 region. MiXCR, run by TCRdb on the multiplex PCR reads, gives a single entry per CDR3 protein. This table holds about 290,000 distinct CDR3 sequences, roughly 19% found once. Sequencing was performed on blood. Source of these receptors: a man aged 45-60 years with Graves' ophthalmopathy.

This clonotype was seen repeatedly, ten times or more. This chain joins TRBV20-1 and TRBJ2-3; 7 nucleotides match TRBD2. Germline loops: CDR1 DFQATT, CDR2 SNEGSKA (reference sequence). The CDR3 is made up of 15 amino acids. Trimming took 0 bases from V and 5 from J; bases not matched to a gene: 8. CDR3 protein: CSARDGQRGGDTQYF. The CDR3 DNA sequence: TGCAGTGCTAGAGATGGGCAGCGGGGCGGAGATACGCAGTATTTT.

This clonotype was detected a few times. The chain couples TRBV5-6 to TRBJ1-1; 9 bases are shared with TRBD1. Germline V gene lookup returns CDR1 SGHDT and CDR2 YYEEEE. The trim removed 0 bases at V and 10 bases at J, leaving 10 bases unmatched. The CDR3 has 15 amino acids. DNA of the CDR3: TGTGCCAGCAGCTTGGCGCCGGGACAGGGACTTTCAGCTTTCTTT. Protein product: CASSLAPGQGLSAFF.

This chain joins TRBV7-6 and TRBJ2-7, with D perhaps matching TRBD2 (5 bases). V was clipped by 5 bases and J by 6 bases, with 14 bases between them. The CDR3 totals 13 residues. From germline, CDR1 is SGHVS and CDR2 FNYEAQ. CDR3 nucleotides: TGTGCCAGCAGCCTAACCGGGATCGGCGAGCAGTACTTC. Translation gives CASSLTGIGEQYF.

V gene TRBV5-6 combines with J gene TRBJ1-2, with D uncertain. The ends were cut back, 0 bases at V and 8 bases at J, with 14 bases in the middle. Germline assignment: CDR1 SGHDT and CDR2 YYEEEE. The CDR3 totals 14 residues. The CDR3 reads CASSLAPVQRGYTF. In DNA, the CDR3 is TGTGCCAGCAGCTTGGCCCCCGTACAGAGGGGCTACACCTTC.

This clonotype has at least ten counts. J is TRBJ2-7 and V is TRBV11-2, with D perhaps TRBD2 (6 bases). The germline CDR1 and CDR2 sequences are SGHAT and FQNNGV. Deletions cut 1 base from V and 4 bases from J, with 14 bases between. This CDR3 has 15 amino acids. The CDR3 is CASSLGSGDMYEQYF. The CDR3 DNA reads TGTGCCAGCAGCTTAGGTTCGGGGGATATGTACGAGCAGTACTTC.

The CDR3 DNA reads TGTGCCAGCACCCTAACTAGCGGGAGGGACGAGCAGTACTTC. Residues: CASTLTSGRDEQYF. The chain employs TRBV27 and TRBJ2-7, with TRBD2 identical over 13 bases. Germline V lookup: CDR1 MNHEY, CDR2 SMNVEV (reference sequence). Trimming cost V 7 bases and J 5 bases; bases outside gene matches: 5. This CDR3 region has 14 residues.

This clonotype appeared a few times. The genes are TRBV7-2 and TRBJ2-2; 9 nucleotides line up with TRBD2. This CDR3 is built from 15 residues. With V trimmed by 5 bases and J by 1 base, 2 bases remained unmatched. Germline loops: CDR1 SGHTA, CDR2 FQGNSA. The CDR3 sequence: CASSPSGVNTGELFF. The CDR3 region has the DNA TGTGCCAGCAGCCCTAGCGGGGTGAACACCGGGGAGCTGTTTTTT.

This chain joins TRBV7-2 and TRBJ2-1; perhaps TRBD2 as D (5 bases). The germline CDR1 and CDR2 sequences are SGHTA and FQGNSA. With 1 base removed from V and 7 bases from J, the gap between germline ends came to 11 bases. The CDR3 length is 14 residues. CDR3 protein: CASSLGQLANEQFF. CDR3 DNA: TGTGCCAGCAGCTTAGGGCAGTTAGCGAATGAGCAGTTCTTC.

This clonotype was recorded at least ten times. This chain connects TRBV29-1 to TRBJ2-1; 9 nucleotides align to TRBD2. CDR3 length equals 15 residues. V was pared by 7 bases and J by 5 bases, with 12 bases of the junction left unmatched. CDR1 is SQVTM, CDR2 ANQGSEA, per germline. CDR3 nucleotides: TGCAGCGCGCTACGACCCTTAGCGGGAGACAATGAGCAGTTCTTC. This encodes CSALRPLAGDNEQFF.

This clonotype was seen many times. The chain carries TRBV5-1 and TRBJ2-7, with 12 bases lining up with TRBD2. V dropped 4 bases and J dropped 7; count of bases not matched to a gene: 9. The germline gives CDR1 SGHRS, CDR2 YFSETQ. This CDR3 region has 15 residues. The CDR3 reads CASSPASGRAREQYF. CDR3 bases: TGCGCCAGCAGCCCAGCTAGCGGGAGGGCCCGGGAGCAGTACTTC.

This clonotype was recorded many times. The chain carries TRBV3-1 and TRBJ1-6; 7 bases are shared with TRBD1. Trimming removed 0 bases from V and 7 bases from J; junction bases left unmatched: 3. Germline values: CDR1 LGHDT, CDR2 YNNKEL (reference sequence). The CDR3 has 15 residues. The CDR3 spells CASSQEDRANSPLHF. CDR3 nucleotide sequence: TGTGCCAGCAGCCAAGAAGACAGGGCGAATTCACCCCTCCACTTT.

This clonotype appeared many times. The chain links TRBV2 to TRBJ1-1; D uncertain. The germline V and J ends were trimmed by 8 bases and 6 bases, with 7 bases remaining between them. CDR3 size: 10 residues. Germline V gene data show CDR1 as SNHLY and CDR2 as FYNNEI. The chain's CDR3 is CASRQAEAFF. In nucleotides, the CDR3 is TGTGCCAGCCGGCAAGCTGAAGCTTTCTTT.

The rearrangement uses TRBV20-1 and TRBJ1-5, with D unclear. V was pared by 0 bases and J by 3 bases, with 15 bases between. The CDR3 is 16 amino acids. Germline CDR1 and CDR2: DFQATT and SNEGSKA (reference sequence). The CDR3 bases are TGCAGTGCTAGAGATTTCAGAGGGCAGAACAATCAGCCCCAGCATTTT. Residues: CSARDFRGQNNQPQHF.

This clonotype was picked up many times. The chain combines TRBV28 with TRBJ2-1; 8 positions match TRBD2. CDR3 length: 15 residues. Germline trimming cut 3 bases from V and 4 bases from J; bases unmatched to any gene: 5. Per the germline V gene, CDR1 is MDHEN and CDR2 is SYDVKM. The chain's CDR3 is CASSFLGLDYNEQFF. The CDR3 DNA reads as TGTGCCAGCAGTTTCCTGGGACTAGATTACAATGAGCAGTTCTTC.

This clonotype was counted at least ten times. The chain joins TRBV27 to TRBJ2-2, with D perhaps matching TRBD2 (6 bases). Germline CDR1 MNHEY, CDR2 SMNVEV (reference sequence). V lost 7 bases to trimming and J lost 0 bases, with 15 bases between them. This CDR3 spans 16 amino acids. The CDR3 bases are TGTGCCAGCACCAGGACGGGAGAAGCGAACACCGGGGAGCTGTTTTTT. Protein sequence: CASTRTGEANTGELFF.

A note on this clonotype: This clone may be a read error of a much larger clone one base away. The chain is built from TRBV7-9 and TRBJ1-2, with TRBD1 identical over 11 bases. CDR1 and CDR2 (germline): SEHNR, FQNEAQ (reference sequence). The CDR3 loop spans 13 amino acids. CDR3 in DNA: TGTGTCAGCAGTTGGGACAGGGGGTATGGCTACACCTTC. Translating it yields CVSSWDRGYGYTF.

The V gene is TRBV19, the J gene TRBJ2-6, with D perhaps matching TRBD1 (5 bases). CDR3 length: 16 residues. V dropped 6 bases and J dropped 0 bases, with 12 bases sitting between them. Germline V gene lookup returns CDR1 LNHDA and CDR2 SQIVND (reference sequence). CDR3 residues: CASSQQGLSGANVLTF. The CDR3 coding sequence is TGTGCCAGTAGCCAGCAGGGCCTCTCTGGGGCCAACGTCCTGACTTTC. Based on the CDR3 plus reference TRBV19 and TRBJ2-6, the full variable domain is DGGITQSPKYLFRKEGQNVTLSCEQNLNHDAMYWYRQDPGQGLRLIYYSQIVNDFQKGDIAEGYSVSREKKESFPLTVTSAQKNPTAFYLCASSQQGLSGANVLTFGAGSRLTVL.

Ten or more counts support this clonotype. This chain links TRBV12-3 or TRBV12-4 with TRBJ2-7; TRBD2 matches at 7 bases. Germline trimming cut 6 bases from V and 0 bases from J; bases unmatched to any gene: 5. CDR3 length: 14 amino acids. The CDR3 protein is CASSRTRPSYEQYF. As DNA, the CDR3 is TGTGCCAGCAGCCGGACTAGGCCCTCCTACGAGCAGTACTTC.

This clonotype was detected ten times or more. This chain links TRBV7-2 with TRBJ2-1; 8 bases are shared with TRBD1. From germline, CDR1 is SGHTA and CDR2 FQGNSA. The CDR3 consists of 16 residues. V shed 6 bases and J 8 bases; nucleotides not matched to a gene: 15. The DNA for the CDR3 is TGTGCCAGCAGACAACACCGGGACAGGTTCGCCGATGAGCAGTTCTTC. Translation: CASRQHRDRFADEQFF.

The table lists this clonotype with a few counts. The chain uses TRBV10-3 and TRBJ2-1; 10 bases map to TRBD2. The V segment lost 7 bases and the J segment 10 bases; nucleotides outside the gene matches: 7. CDR3 length equals 13 residues. Per the germline V gene, CDR1 is ENHRY and CDR2 is SYGVKD. The CDR3 DNA sequence: TGTGCCATCAACCTAGCGGGAGACGACGAGCAGTTCTTC. Translation gives CAINLAGDDEQFF.

The chain couples TRBV14 to TRBJ2-1; D is unclear. Trimming took 8 bases from V and 4 from J, leaving 12 bases between them. The CDR3 is 13 residues long. The germline V gene encodes CDR1 SGHDN and CDR2 FVKESK. This CDR3 is CASPPGLYNEQFF. The CDR3 bases are TGTGCCAGCCCCCCCGGCCTTTACAATGAGCAGTTCTTC. The variable domain in full, with the rest retrieved from reference TRBV14 and TRBJ2-1, is EAGVTQFPSHSVIEKGQTVTLRCDPISGHDNLYWYRRVMGKEIKFLLHFVKESKQDESGMPNNRFLAERTGGTYSTLKVQPAELEDSGVYFCASPPGLYNEQFFGPGTRLTVL.

About this clonotype: A much larger clone lies a single base off, so this may be a read error. The chain links TRBV3-1 to TRBJ1-1; D is possibly TRBD1 (5 bases). The CDR3 contains 11 residues. With 5 bases removed from V and 11 bases from J, the gap between germline ends came to 12 bases. The germline gives CDR1 LGHDT, CDR2 YNNKEL (reference sequence). The CDR3, as DNA: TGTGCCAGCAGCTTGGGACTCAGGGCTTTCTTT. As protein: CASSLGLRAFF.

There are a few counts of this clonotype. The chain combines TRBV12-3 or TRBV12-4 with TRBJ2-1; 8 bases agree with TRBD1. The V segment lost 7 bases and the J segment 7 bases; nucleotides outside the gene matches: 9. CDR3 size: 14 residues. In nucleotides, the CDR3 is TGTGCCAGCACCTCAGGGGGCGTACGGAATGAGCAGTTCTTC. Translated: CASTSGGVRNEQFF.